What follows is one T cell receptor (beta chain) and its context. The sample comes from a study of blood T cell repertoires in COVID-19. Turning to the study itself: PBMCs, B-cell-depleted T cells, or T cells provided the cDNA or gDNA that made up the material.

Per the original methods: Cell counts per sample came from amplifying reference gene primers. The data were produced by immunoSEQ multiplex PCR, yet TCRdb's version contains in-frame clones alone and is incomplete. V and J calls and clone size are those listed in that table; D and trimming were worked out from the DNA. Of approximately 170,000 clones listed, 80% are singletons. Participants were aged about 18 to 100 years from 20 to 30 US areas. The study assigned cohorts using participant-reported clinical history. The sample comprised PBMCs or T cells enriched from blood (not recorded which). The sequence was obtained from a man between 40 and 49 years old who had recovered from COVID-19.

CDR3 amino acids: CASSLGQGGYEQYF. CDR3 bases: TGTGCCAGCAGCCTCGGACAGGGTGGGTACGAGCAGTACTTC. This sequence joins TRBV9 and TRBJ2-7, with 8 nucleotides matching TRBD1. The CDR3 contains 14 residues. Per germline, CDR1 SGDLS and CDR2 YYNGEE. Germline trimming cut 4 bases from V and 4 bases from J; bases unmatched to any gene: 7. The whole variable domain, remainder taken from reference TRBV9 and TRBJ2-7, is DSGVTQTPKHLITATGQRVTLRCSPRSGDLSVYWYQQSLDQGLQFLIQYYNGEERAKGNILERFSAQQFPDLHSELNLSSLELGDSALYFCASSLGQGGYEQYFGPGTRLTVT.